The rows below give T cell receptor beta chains drawn from one sample of a study of T-cell reconstitution after alpha-beta-depleted transplantation in children. TCRdb independently ran MiXCR on the PCR reads; one entry per CDR3 protein. The data show under 150,000 distinct CDR3 sequences, with approximately 8.7% seen just once and around 24% held by the top ten. Specimen: PBMCs, mostly from graft donor cells, collected 180 days after TCRalphabeta/CD19-depleted stem cell transplant. These receptor sequences come from a girl younger than two who had a stem cell transplant for combined immunodeficiency, so the T cells may come from the graft donor. CDR3s include the opening cysteine and the closing phenylalanine or tryptophan. D genes are given only for firm matches. Rows may omit the clone size; those that give it use once, few, many or a size class.

v_call	clone_size	d_call	j_call	cdr3_aa	cdr3_nt
TRBV10-3	NA	TRBD1	TRBJ1-1	CAIRRQGLNTEAFF	TGTGCCATCAGGAGACAGGGCCTGAACACTGAAGCTTTCTTT
TRBV20-1	NA	TRBD1	TRBJ2-7	CSAPKSGGVEQYF	TGCAGTGCTCCGAAATCAGGGGGCGTCGAGCAGTACTTC
TRBV5-1	few	TRBD2	TRBJ2-7	CASSISASGKRYEQYF	TGCGCCAGCAGCATATCGGCTAGCGGGAAAAGATACGAGCAGTACTTC
TRBV11-2	NA	NA	TRBJ1-5	CASSLDTGTQPQHF	TGTGCCAGCAGCTTAGATACAGGGACCCAGCCCCAGCATTTT
TRBV30	few	TRBD2	TRBJ2-3	CAWSGTSVTDTQYF	TGTGCCTGGAGTGGTACTAGCGTCACAGATACGCAGTATTTT
TRBV20-1	NA	TRBD2	TRBJ2-5	CSARTSGIETQYF	TGCAGTGCCCGGACTAGCGGGATTGAGACCCAGTACTTC
TRBV10-3	NA	NA	TRBJ2-1	CAISGSHNEQFF	TGTGCCATCAGTGGTTCTCACAATGAGCAGTTCTTC
TRBV20-1	NA	NA	TRBJ1-5	CSATRGGTRGNQPQHF	TGCAGTGCCACACGCGGAGGGACTAGGGGCAATCAGCCCCAGCATTTT
TRBV28	NA	NA	TRBJ2-7	CASSGLEDYEQYF	TGTGCCAGCAGTGGCTTGGAGGACTACGAGCAGTACTTC
TRBV5-1	many	NA	TRBJ2-6	CASSLVEAGANVLTF	TGCGCCAGCAGCTTGGTAGAGGCCGGGGCCAACGTCCTGACTTTC
TRBV5-5	NA	TRBD2	TRBJ2-3	CASSLGLAAEGTQYF	TGTGCCAGCAGCTTGGGACTAGCGGCCGAAGGTACGCAGTATTTT
TRBV27	NA	TRBD2	TRBJ2-1	CASSREGRREQFF	TGTGCCAGCAGCCGGGAGGGCCGGCGGGAGCAGTTCTTC
TRBV6-5	few	TRBD2	TRBJ2-3	CASSYSAGGVVDTQYF	TGTGCCAGCAGTTACTCGGCGGGAGGGGTGGTAGATACGCAGTATTTT
TRBV5-6	NA	NA	TRBJ1-1	CASSFGFRVGNTEAFF	TGTGCCAGCAGCTTCGGTTTTAGGGTCGGGAACACTGAAGCTTTCTTT
TRBV12-3/TRBV12-4	many	TRBD1	TRBJ1-1	CASSYGTGVRNTEAFF	TGTGCCAGCAGTTACGGGACAGGGGTCAGAAACACTGAAGCTTTCTTT
TRBV3-1	many	NA	TRBJ2-7	CASSQDVARSYEQYF	TGTGCCAGCAGCCAAGACGTCGCTAGGTCCTACGAGCAGTACTTC
TRBV11-2	NA	TRBD2	TRBJ2-6	CASSRTASGGAGANVLTF	TGTGCCAGCAGCCGGACGGCTAGCGGGGGGGCTGGGGCCAACGTCCTGACTTTC